Each of the 10 T cell receptor beta chains below was sequenced from the same sample in a study of blood T cell repertoires in COVID-19. Sequenced by immunoSEQ multiplex PCR; TCRdb stores in-frame clones only, minus some. The sample consists of roughly 240,000 clones, roughly 88% of them appearing once. Sequencing input: PBMCs or T cells enriched from blood (not recorded which). Receptors were obtained from a woman between 35 and 50 years old with acute COVID-19.

The chain links TRBV30 to TRBJ2-5, with 7 bases identical to TRBD2. Per germline, CDR1 GTSNPN and CDR2 SVGIG (reference sequence). The CDR3 is 15 residues long. Trimming removed 3 bases from V and 5 bases from J; junction bases left unmatched: 12. The CDR3 spells CAWSSSGAAYETQYF. CDR3 in DNA: TGTGCCTGGAGCTCCAGCGGGGCGGCATACGAGACCCAGTACTTC.

The table lists this clone with a count of one. The V call is TRBV9, the J call TRBJ1-4; TRBD1 is a possible D gene (6 bases). With 3 bases removed from V and 4 bases from J, the gap between germline ends came to 10 bases. Germline V CDR1 and CDR2: SGDLS, YYNGEE. The CDR3 has 14 residues. CDR3: CASSGAGVNEKLFF. CDR3 in DNA: TGTGCCAGCAGCGGGGCAGGGGTTAATGAAAAACTGTTTTTT.

The chain joins TRBV7-2 to TRBJ1-2; D is unclear. Germline V CDR1 and CDR2: SGHTA, FQGNSA. The CDR3 totals 13 residues. The V gene lost 5 bases and the J gene lost 14 bases, with 21 bases spanning the gap. DNA of the CDR3: TGTGCCAGCAGCCCTGTGATAGACAACCCGGCGACCTTC. Translation gives CASSPVIDNPATF.

The CDR3 DNA is TGTGCCAGCACGGCCGGGGGAGGGAGCCTCGGAAACACCATATATTTT. Translation gives CASTAGGGSLGNTIYF. The chain links TRBV5-4 to TRBJ1-3; tentative D call: TRBD1 (5 bases). V dropped 6 bases and J dropped 4 bases, with 20 bases sitting between them. The V gene's germline CDR1 is SGHNT and CDR2 YYREEE (reference sequence). This CDR3 comprises 16 residues.

This chain connects TRBV5-6 to TRBJ2-1, with 9 bases aligning to TRBD1. Germline-derived CDR1 and CDR2 are SGHDT and YYEEEE. With 0 bases clipped from V and 15 bases from J, the junction kept 7 bases outside the gene matches. The CDR3 loop spans 13 amino acids. This CDR3 is CASSLGIRDRVFF. The CDR3, as DNA: TGTGCCAGCAGCTTGGGCATAAGGGACAGGGTGTTCTTC.

A single count supports this clone. V gene TRBV9 combines with J gene TRBJ1-3; 7 bases align to TRBD1. The CDR3 runs 16 residues. J gave up 7 bases and V 4 bases, and 14 bases lay outside the gene matches. Germline V gene sequence: CDR1 SGDLS, CDR2 YYNGEE. The DNA for the CDR3 is TGTGCCAGCAGCACCCGAGGGGGCGCACCCTGGAACACCATATATTTT. It is translated as CASSTRGGAPWNTIYF.

J is TRBJ1-2 and V is TRBV10-2; 10 positions match TRBD1. CDR3 length: 14 amino acids. The junction had 5 bases not matched to a gene; V was cut back by 6 bases and J by 4 bases. CDR1 and CDR2 from the germline V gene are WSHSY and SAAADI. DNA of the CDR3: TGCGCCAGCAGGCCTGGACAGGGGGTCTATGGCTACACCTTC. Protein: CASRPGQGVYGYTF.

V gene TRBV5-1 combines with J gene TRBJ1-1; 8 bases map to TRBD1. Germline values: CDR1 SGHRS, CDR2 YFSETQ. V trimming: 4 bases; J trimming: 1 base; junction bases outside the gene matches: 6. The CDR3 sequence is 15 residues long. CDR3 sequence: CASSSSGTGNTEAFF. CDR3 sequence (DNA): TGCGCCAGCAGCAGCTCCGGGACAGGGAACACTGAAGCTTTCTTT.

This chain uses TRBV5-5 with TRBJ1-4; D unresolved. V dropped 0 bases and J dropped 8 bases, with 17 bases sitting between them. In germline, CDR1 is SGHKS, CDR2 YYEKEE (reference sequence). This CDR3 is built from 16 residues. CDR3 amino acids: CASSLVPAERREKLFF. DNA for the CDR3: TGTGCCAGCAGCTTGGTCCCGGCAGAACGGAGGGAAAAACTGTTTTTT. The full variable domain, its missing parts supplied by reference TRBV5-5 and TRBJ1-4, is DAGVTQSPTHLIKTRGQQVTLRCSPISGHKSVSWYQQVLGQGPQFIFQYYEKEERGRGNFPDRFSARQFPNYSSELNVNALLLGDSALYLCASSLVPAERREKLFFGSGTQLSVL.

The chain has TRBV12-3 or TRBV12-4 and TRBJ2-1; D gene ambiguous. Between the trimmed V and J ends, which lost 6 bases and 4 bases, there was a span of 10 bases. The CDR3 runs to 13 residues. The CDR3 is CASRGGKYNEQFF. The CDR3 DNA is TGTGCCAGCAGAGGCGGAAAGTACAATGAGCAGTTCTTC.